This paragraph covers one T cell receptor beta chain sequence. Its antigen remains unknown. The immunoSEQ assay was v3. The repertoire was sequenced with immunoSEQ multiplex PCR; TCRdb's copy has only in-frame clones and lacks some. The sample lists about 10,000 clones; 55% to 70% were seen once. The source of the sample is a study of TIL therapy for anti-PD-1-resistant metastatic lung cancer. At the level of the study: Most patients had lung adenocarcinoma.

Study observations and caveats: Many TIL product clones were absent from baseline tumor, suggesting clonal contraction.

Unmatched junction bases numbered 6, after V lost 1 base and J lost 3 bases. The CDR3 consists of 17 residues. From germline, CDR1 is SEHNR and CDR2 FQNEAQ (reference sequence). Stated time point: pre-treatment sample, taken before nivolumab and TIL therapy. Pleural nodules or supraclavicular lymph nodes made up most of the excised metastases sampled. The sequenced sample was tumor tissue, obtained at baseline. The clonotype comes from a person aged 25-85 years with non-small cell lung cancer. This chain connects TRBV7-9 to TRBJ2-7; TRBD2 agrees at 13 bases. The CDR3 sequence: CASSLGTSGRGNYEQYF. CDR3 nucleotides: TGTGCCAGCAGCTTAGGGACTAGCGGGAGAGGAAACTACGAGCAGTACTTC.